Below are 19 T cell receptor beta chains sequenced from a single sample in a study of blood T cells in healthy people across ages. Primed by a sample-barcoded 5' primer and a J-beta primer mix, a second PCR proceeded for about 6 to 12 cycles. One entry per CDR3 protein results from TCRdb running MiXCR on the 5' RACE reads. This sample has roughly 900,000 distinct CDR3 sequences, with around 48% found just once. Specimen: blood. These TCRs come from a man aged 25 to 40 in good health.

This clonotype appeared a few times. The chain recombines TRBV7-8 with TRBJ2-5, with unresolved D. The CDR3 is 13 residues long. The ends were cut back, 4 bases at V and 0 bases at J, with 6 bases in the middle. CDR1 and CDR2 from the germline V gene are SGHVS and FQNEAQ. The CDR3 DNA reads TGTGCCAGCAGCTCATACTACCAAGAGACCCAGTACTTC. Translation gives CASSSYYQETQYF.

This clonotype came up a few times. The chain employs TRBV29-1 and TRBJ2-5; D may be TRBD1 or TRBD2 (6 bases each). This CDR3 is built from 18 residues. Trimming cost V 2 bases and J 2 bases, with 24 bases left between them. Germline assignment: CDR1 SQVTM and CDR2 ANQGSEA. The CDR3 reads CSVEKGTGGGDIQETQYF. In nucleotides, the CDR3 is TGCAGCGTTGAAAAGGGGACTGGCGGAGGGGACATACAAGAGACCCAGTACTTC.

The genes are TRBV27 and TRBJ2-1, with 9 nucleotides matching TRBD1. Matching the DNA end better, TRBJ2-7 makes the J call doubtful. Germline V gene data show CDR1 as MNHEY and CDR2 as SMNVEV (reference sequence). The CDR3 contains 16 residues. Written as DNA, the CDR3 is TGTGCCAGCAGTTTACGAGGGGGACAGGGAGGCGATGAGCAGTACTTC. It is translated as CASSLRGGQGGDEQYF.

The chain has TRBV7-2 and TRBJ1-1; 7 bases are shared with TRBD1. From germline, CDR1 is SGHTA and CDR2 FQGNSA. The CDR3 has 14 residues. With V trimmed by 3 bases and J by 4 bases, 5 bases remained unmatched. The CDR3 is CASSFRGRVTEAFF. The CDR3 DNA reads TGTGCCAGCAGCTTTAGGGGGCGTGTCACTGAAGCTTTCTTT.

The J gene is TRBJ1-2, the V gene TRBV6-1; no definite D call. The CDR3 runs 13 residues. The germline CDR1 and CDR2 sequences are MNHNS and SASEGT. Trimming removed 2 bases from V and 2 bases from J, with 6 bases in between. The CDR3, as DNA: TGTGCCAGCAGTGAACTCTTAAACTATGGCTACACCTTC. Protein: CASSELLNYGYTF.

The J gene is TRBJ2-3, the V gene TRBV6-6; D remains unclear. Germline CDR1 reads MNHNY; CDR2 reads SVGAGI (reference sequence). V lost 0 bases to trimming and J lost 7 bases, with 11 bases between them. The length of the CDR3 is 14 residues. CDR3 amino acids: CASSYSPSSHTQYF. As DNA, the CDR3 is TGTGCCAGCAGTTACTCGCCGTCGTCCCATACGCAGTATTTT.

This clonotype turned up a few times. V gene TRBV10-3 combines with J gene TRBJ2-7, with 7 nucleotides matching TRBD1. Germline V gives CDR1 ENHRY, CDR2 SYGVKD. J gave up 0 bases and V 7 bases, and 6 bases lay outside the gene matches. There are 14 residues in the CDR3. For the CDR3, the DNA is TGTGCCATCAAGGGGGCACAGGACTCCTACGAGCAGTACTTC. This codes for CAIKGAQDSYEQYF.

This clonotype was picked up a small number of times. This chain links TRBV9 with TRBJ1-1; D gene unclear. Germline V gene data show CDR1 as SGDLS and CDR2 as YYNGEE. V dropped 0 bases and J dropped 0 bases, with 12 bases sitting between them. The CDR3 runs to 16 residues. The chain's CDR3 is CASSVGAASLNTEAFF. In DNA form, the CDR3 reads TGTGCCAGCAGCGTAGGGGCCGCTTCTCTGAACACTGAAGCTTTCTTT.

The chain uses TRBV7-2 and TRBJ2-3, with 10 positions matching TRBD2. Germline CDR1 is SGHTA and CDR2 is FQGNSA. The ends lost 1 base at V and 0 bases at J; junction bases unmatched: 4. This CDR3 region has 17 residues. For the CDR3, the DNA is TGTGCCAGCAGCTTAGTAGCGGGGGGTGGTAGCACAGATACGCAGTATTTT. Its protein product is CASSLVAGGGSTDTQYF. The full variable domain, its missing parts supplied by reference TRBV7-2 and TRBJ2-3, is GAGVSQSPSNKVTEKGKDVELRCDPISGHTALYWYRQSLGQGLEFLIYFQGNSAPDKSGLPSDRFSAERTGGSVSTLTIQRTQQEDSAVYLCASSLVAGGGSTDTQYFGPGTRLTVL.

This clonotype was counted many times. The rearrangement links TRBV5-1 to TRBJ2-1, with D unresolved. The CDR3 length is 14 residues. In germline, CDR1 is SGHRS, CDR2 YFSETQ. Trimming shortened V by 4 bases and J by 0 bases, and 8 bases separated the two germline ends. The CDR3, as DNA: TGCGCCAGCAGCGTAGCTAGCTCCTACAATGAGCAGTTCTTC. Protein sequence: CASSVASSYNEQFF.

This chain connects TRBV7-9 to TRBJ2-1, with 8 bases lining up with TRBD2. The CDR3 runs 15 residues. The J segment lost 5 bases and the V segment lost 5 bases, leaving 8 bases of the junction unmatched. The V gene's germline CDR1 is SEHNR and CDR2 FQNEAQ (reference sequence). Written as DNA, the CDR3 is TGTGCCAGCAGCCCTTTTTCGGGACTAGACAATGAGCAGTTCTTC. Amino acid sequence: CASSPFSGLDNEQFF.

The V gene is TRBV18, the J gene TRBJ2-7; 10 positions agree with TRBD1. The last part of the DNA fits TRBJ2-4 better; the J call may be wrong. Germline V gene data show CDR1 as KGHSH and CDR2 as LQKENI. CDR3 length: 13 residues. The CDR3 here is CASSPGQGHIQYF. CDR3 nucleotide sequence: TGTGCCAGCTCACCGGGACAGGGGCACATTCAGTACTTC.

The chain is built from TRBV4-3 and TRBJ2-5; TRBD1 aligns across 7 bases. Germline V gives CDR1 LGHNA, CDR2 YSLEER. The junction had 5 bases not matched to a gene; V was cut back by 0 bases and J by 4 bases. This CDR3 has 15 residues. Here the CDR3 reads CASSQDRNRGETQYF. The CDR3 region has the DNA TGCGCCAGCAGCCAAGATAGAAACAGGGGAGAGACCCAGTACTTC.

This clonotype was counted a few times. The V call is TRBV12-3 or TRBV12-4, the J call TRBJ2-3, with D unclear. The CDR3 consists of 14 residues. The ends were cut back, 5 bases at V and 0 bases at J, with 9 bases in the middle. DNA for the CDR3: TGTGCCAGCAGTGCACAACATAGCACAGATACGCAGTATTTT. Its protein is CASSAQHSTDTQYF.

V is TRBV6-5 and J is TRBJ2-3, with 9 nucleotides matching TRBD1. Germline CDR1 MNHEY, CDR2 SVGAGI. V lost 6 bases to trimming and J lost 4 bases; unmatched junction nucleotides: 2. This CDR3 is 13 amino acids long. CDR3 residues: CASRGDRADTQYF. DNA for the CDR3: TGTGCCAGCAGGGGGGACAGGGCAGATACGCAGTATTTT.

Only a few counts were recorded for this clonotype. The chain joins TRBV6-5 to TRBJ2-7, with D perhaps being TRBD1 or TRBD2 (6 bases each). The CDR3 is 14 residues long. V dropped 7 bases and J dropped 2 bases, with 15 bases sitting between them. Germline values: CDR1 MNHEY, CDR2 SVGAGI. As DNA, the CDR3 is TGTGCCAGCACTGGAGGGGACATTACCTACGAGCAGTACTTC. It codes for CASTGGDITYEQYF.

V is TRBV10-2 and J is TRBJ2-3, with a tentative D call TRBD2 (6 bases). V lost 2 bases to trimming and J lost 6 bases, with 18 bases between them. The CDR3 covers 16 residues. Germline CDR1 reads WSHSY; CDR2 reads SAAADI. The CDR3 is CASSEPYGPAGDTQYF. The DNA for the CDR3 is TGCGCCAGCAGTGAGCCTTACGGGCCAGCGGGCGATACGCAGTATTTT.

The chain joins TRBV12-3 or TRBV12-4 to TRBJ2-5; D unclear. Trimming pared 5 bases from V and 0 bases from J, leaving 7 bases between. CDR3 length equals 13 residues. In DNA, the CDR3 is TGTGCCAGCAGTCTCGACCACCAAGAGACCCAGTACTTC. Translated, it gives CASSLDHQETQYF.

The chain combines TRBV10-3 with TRBJ2-3; no clear D. The germline V gene has CDR1 ENHRY and CDR2 SYGVKD. This CDR3 region has 13 residues. V gave up 7 bases and J gave up 5 bases, with 13 bases separating them. CDR3 sequence reads: CAITPRTEDTQYF. The CDR3 coding sequence is TGTGCCATCACCCCTCGGACCGAAGATACGCAGTATTTT.